Presented here are 5 T cell receptor beta chains from one specimen sequenced in a study of beta chain features in type 1 diabetes. Sequenced material consisted of expressed TCRB transcripts (all of the isolated RNA was reverse transcribed). Measured with immunoSEQ multiplex PCR; TCRdb has only the in-frame clones, and not every one. Of approximately 250,000 clones detected, 9.6% appear once; the ten largest clones hold about 0.03%. The sample taken for sequencing was naive CD4+ T cells from blood. The receptors originated from a young woman in good health.

As DNA, the CDR3 is TGTGCCAGCTCGGAGACAGGGAGGTCTGGAAACACCATATATTTT. It is translated as CASSETGRSGNTIYF. The rearrangement joins TRBV25-1 to TRBJ1-3, with 7 bases aligning to TRBD1. CDR1 is MGHDK and CDR2 is SYGVNS in the germline V gene. CDR3 length: 15 residues. V lost 8 bases, J lost 1 base, and 8 bases stayed unmatched.

Note on this clone: Its ends do not fully match the called genes, so a read error is possible. The chain combines TRBV19 with TRBJ1-1, with 10 positions matching TRBD1. CDR1 LNHDA and CDR2 SQIVND come from the germline V gene (reference sequence). CDR3 length: 16 residues. CDR3 amino acids: CASSILGQGLPSSPTF. The CDR3 DNA reads TGTGCCAGTAGTATTCTGGGACAGGGGTTGCCCTCCTCGCCAACTTTT.

Only a few counts were recorded for this clone. The DNA of the CDR3 is TGTGCCAGTAGTGTTCAGACAGACTTGAACACTGAAGCTTTCTTT. It is translated as CASSVQTDLNTEAFF. The chain couples TRBV19 to TRBJ1-1, with D perhaps matching TRBD1 (5 bases). CDR3 length: 15 amino acids. Germline V gene lookup returns CDR1 LNHDA and CDR2 SQIVND (reference sequence). Trimming pared 5 bases from V and 0 bases from J, leaving 13 bases between.

This clone came up a few times. The gene calls are TRBV11-1 and TRBJ2-7; TRBD1 matches at 9 bases. Germline V gene sequence: CDR1 SGHAT, CDR2 FQDESV (reference sequence). The V segment lost 3 bases and the J segment 2 bases; nucleotides outside the gene matches: 5. The CDR3 extends over 15 amino acids. CDR3 loop: CASSFGQGSTYEQYF. The DNA for the CDR3 is TGTGCCAGCAGCTTTGGACAGGGGTCGACCTACGAGCAGTACTTC.

This clone showed up just a few times. The chain recombines TRBV7-3 with TRBJ1-2; 10 bases are shared with TRBD1. Germline lookup yields CDR1 SGHTA and CDR2 FQGTGA. J was trimmed by 8 bases and V by 5 bases; bases with no gene match: 5. The CDR3 is 13 amino acids. The CDR3 is CASSPDRGLGYTF. DNA of the CDR3: TGTGCCAGCAGCCCAGACAGGGGGCTCGGCTACACCTTC.